This note documents a single T cell receptor (beta chain) sequence. Its antigen is undetermined. PCR employed 60 Vbeta and 13 Jbeta primers. TCRdb keeps only in-frame clones here, not all; method: immunoSEQ multiplex PCR. Listed are approximately 110,000 clones; 1% falls within the top ten. Germline values: CDR1 SGHNT, CDR2 YYREEE (reference sequence). The CDR3 covers 15 residues. V lost 2 bases, J lost 2 bases, and 7 bases stayed unmatched. This sample was included in a study of cytomegalovirus exposure and HLA in healthy donors. Findings of the study overall: In a later analysis, TCR beta V- and J-gene trimming was associated with a missense DCLRE1C variant. An observed cluster of highly shared sequence variants was recorded as a likely sequencing artifact.

This TCR was recovered from a man between 18 and 35 years old in good health and CMV-seronegative. This chain links TRBV5-4 with TRBJ2-7; TRBD2 matches at 7 bases. The source material was PBMCs. CDR3 sequence reads: CASSFWGGVAYEQYF. The CDR3 bases are TGTGCCAGCAGCTTCTGGGGAGGGGTCGCCTACGAGCAGTACTTC.